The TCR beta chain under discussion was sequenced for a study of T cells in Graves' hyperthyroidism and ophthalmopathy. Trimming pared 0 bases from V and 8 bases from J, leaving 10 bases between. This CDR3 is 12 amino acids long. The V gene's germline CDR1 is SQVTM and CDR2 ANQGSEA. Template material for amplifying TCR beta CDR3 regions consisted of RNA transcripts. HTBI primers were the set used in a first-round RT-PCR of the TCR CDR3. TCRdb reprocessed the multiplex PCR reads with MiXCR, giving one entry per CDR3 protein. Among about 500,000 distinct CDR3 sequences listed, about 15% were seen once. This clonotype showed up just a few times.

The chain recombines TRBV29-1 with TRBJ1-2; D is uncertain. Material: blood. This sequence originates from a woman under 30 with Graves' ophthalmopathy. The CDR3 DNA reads TGCAGCGTTGAAGATCTCGGGTTCGGCTACACCTTC. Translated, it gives CSVEDLGFGYTF.